The clone carrying this T cell receptor beta chain was counted between two and nine times. Its antigen remains unknown. Specified time point: patch test 1, 2 weeks after DPC sensitization. Treatment given: therapeutic diphenylcyclopropenone sensitization with weekly scalp DPC. The sample is drawn from a study of human T cells and chemical hapten exposure. About the research overall: Epicutaneous patch tests delivered 0.01% DPC to the upper back, with evaluation at 6 days.

Broader study findings: In comparison with controls, expanded TCRs gave rise to a significantly larger number of large CDR3 similarity clusters.

V lost 3 bases and J lost 0; bases outside the gene matches: 4. This CDR3 is built from 15 residues. Looked up from germline, CDR1 is SGHRS and CDR2 is YFSETQ. MiXCR, run by TCRdb on the RACE reads, gives a single entry per CDR3 protein. The sample includes around 340,000 distinct CDR3 sequences, roughly 6.9% of them seen just once. This specimen was whole blood, taken in connection with sensitization to the hapten diphenylcyclopropenone (DPC). The receptor was isolated from a woman younger than 30 with alopecia areata. Some clones in this sample may be carry-over from other donors' samples. The chain couples TRBV5-1 to TRBJ2-3, with 7 bases identical to TRBD2. Here the CDR3 reads CASSSGGTSTDTQYF. CDR3 nucleotide sequence: TGCGCCAGCAGCTCCGGGGGGACTAGCACAGATACGCAGTATTTT.